Each of the 19 T cell receptor beta chains below was sequenced from the same sample in a study of T cells after somatic rescue of genetic block. TCRdb's copy holds only in-frame clones and misses some; the assay was immunoSEQ multiplex PCR. The sample has fewer than 15,000 clones, 65% to 85% seen once. The sample taken for sequencing was peripheral blood mononuclear cells (PBMCs). The source of these receptors is a boy under 18.

The rearrangement links TRBV25-1 to TRBJ1-1; TRBD1 aligns across 8 bases. The junction had 8 bases not matched to a gene; V was cut back by 2 bases and J by 0 bases. Germline CDR1 and CDR2: MGHDK and SYGVNS. The CDR3 runs 17 residues. The CDR3 spells CASSEQRQGWVNTEAFF. The CDR3 DNA sequence: TGTGCCAGCAGTGAACAAAGACAGGGGTGGGTGAACACTGAAGCTTTCTTT.

This clone is medium-sized within its sample. The chain couples TRBV28 to TRBJ2-7; 11 nucleotides align to TRBD2. From germline, CDR1 is MDHEN and CDR2 SYDVKM. This CDR3 is 14 amino acids long. V gave up 3 bases and J gave up 5 bases; unmatched junction bases: 3. The CDR3 region has the DNA TGTGCCAGCAGTTTCACTAGCGGGGGCCACGAGCAGTACTTC. Its translation is CASSFTSGGHEQYF.

The V and J genes are TRBV7-2 and TRBJ1-5, with 10 bases aligning to TRBD1. The CDR3 is 15 residues long. J gave up 7 bases and V 5 bases, and 8 bases lay outside the gene matches. Germline CDR1 reads SGHTA; CDR2 reads FQGNSA. The CDR3, as DNA: TGTGCCAGCAGCCCTGGGACAGGGGTACCCCAGCCCCAGCATTTT. It specifies CASSPGTGVPQPQHF.

This clone is medium-sized (0.01 to 0.1%) by share. The genes are TRBV10-2 and TRBJ2-7, with 10 nucleotides matching TRBD1. Germline lookup yields CDR1 WSHSY and CDR2 SAAADI. Trimming cost V 0 bases and J 7 bases; bases outside gene matches: 9. The CDR3 is 16 residues long. The DNA for the CDR3 is TGCGCCAGCAGTGAGTCGATGAGCGGGACAGGGGATGAGCAGTACTTC. It is translated as CASSESMSGTGDEQYF.

The chain links TRBV30 to TRBJ1-1, with unresolved D. Looked up from germline, CDR1 is GTSNPN and CDR2 is SVGIG (reference sequence). This CDR3 has 14 amino acids. V lost 0 bases and J lost 2, with 10 bases in between. CDR3 nucleotide sequence: TGTGCCTGGAGTGTACTAACGGGAAACACTGAAGCTTTCTTT. It yields the protein CAWSVLTGNTEAFF. Looking up the rest from reference TRBV30 and TRBJ1-1 gives the full variable domain: SQTIHQWPATLVQPVGSPLSLECTVEGTSNPNLYWYRQAAGRGLQLLFYSVGIGQISSEVPQNLSASRPQDRQFILSSKKLLLSDSGFYLCAWSVLTGNTEAFFGQGTRLTVV.

This clone was counted a few times. This sequence joins TRBV5-5 and TRBJ1-4; 10 bases agree with TRBD1. J gave up 7 bases and V 2 bases, and 5 bases lay outside the gene matches. Germline V gene data show CDR1 as SGHKS and CDR2 as YYEKEE (reference sequence). The CDR3 has 15 amino acids. For the CDR3, the DNA is TGTGCCAGCAGCTTCGACAGGGGGCTTCGTGAAAAACTGTTTTTT. Its protein is CASSFDRGLREKLFF.

The DNA of the CDR3 is TGTGCCAGTAGTAGGGGGGTCAAGAATCGAGCTAACTATGGCTACACCTTC. It codes for CASSRGVKNRANYGYTF. The genes are TRBV19 and TRBJ1-2; a possible D gene is TRBD1 (5 bases). Trimming took 4 bases from V and 0 from J, leaving 18 bases between them. The CDR3 covers 17 residues. Per germline, CDR1 LNHDA and CDR2 SQIVND (reference sequence).

This chain connects TRBV27 to TRBJ2-2, with a possible D match to TRBD1 (6 bases). The germline V gene has CDR1 MNHEY and CDR2 SMNVEV (reference sequence). Trimming removed 4 bases from V and 1 base from J, with 10 bases in between. This CDR3 comprises 15 residues. The CDR3 DNA is TGTGCCAGCAGTTCCGGCAGGGGGAACACCGGGGAGCTGTTTTTT. Its protein is CASSSGRGNTGELFF.

V usage is TRBV2 and J usage is TRBJ1-5; D is possibly TRBD1 (5 bases). CDR1 is SNHLY, CDR2 FYNNEI, per germline. V lost 5 bases and J lost 4, with 9 bases in between. The CDR3 length is 13 residues. The CDR3 DNA reads TGTGCCAGCAGTCCTGAGGGGAATCAGCCCCAGCATTTT. Protein product: CASSPEGNQPQHF.

The chain combines TRBV28 with TRBJ2-5; possibly TRBD1 for D (5 bases). The V end was cut by 1 base, the J end by 6 bases, with 6 bases between. This CDR3 has 12 residues. Germline values: CDR1 MDHEN, CDR2 SYDVKM. The CDR3: CASSLSGKTQYF. The CDR3 nucleotides read TGTGCCAGCAGTTTATCAGGGAAGACCCAGTACTTC.

The chain employs TRBV7-9 and TRBJ2-3; TRBD1 aligns across 9 bases. Germline values: CDR1 SEHNR, CDR2 FQNEAQ (reference sequence). This CDR3 has 19 residues. V was clipped by 1 base and J by 1 base; unmatched bases: 12. The CDR3 loop is CASSLGATGGYIGTDTQYF. The CDR3 nucleotides are TGTGCCAGCAGCTTAGGGGCGACAGGGGGTTATATCGGCACAGATACGCAGTATTTT.

V usage is TRBV29-1 and J usage is TRBJ2-2, with D possibly TRBD1 on 5 matching bases. Looked up from germline, CDR1 is SQVTM and CDR2 is ANQGSEA. The CDR3 extends over 13 amino acids. CDR3 region: CNSVWGITGELFF. The CDR3 DNA follows: TGCAACAGCGTCTGGGGCATCACCGGGGAGCTGTTTTTT.

A few counts support this clone. V usage is TRBV11-2 and J usage is TRBJ2-7; maybe TRBD1 (5 bases). V gave up 5 bases and J gave up 3 bases, with 8 bases separating them. Germline values: CDR1 SGHAT, CDR2 FQNNGV. The CDR3 has 12 amino acids. The CDR3 sequence: CASSPGHYEQYF. For the CDR3, the DNA is TGTGCCAGCAGCCCTGGACACTACGAGCAGTACTTC.

The rearrangement uses TRBV5-1 and TRBJ2-5; the D is unclear. The V end was cut by 2 bases, the J end by 1 base, with 3 bases between. The CDR3 extends over 12 amino acids. Germline V gene data show CDR1 as SGHRS and CDR2 as YFSETQ. This CDR3 is CASSFGQETQYF. CDR3 bases: TGCGCCAGCAGCTTCGGCCAAGAGACCCAGTACTTC.

J is TRBJ1-4 and V is TRBV30, with D tentatively TRBD1 (5 bases). The ends were cut back, 1 base at V and 7 bases at J, with 10 bases in the middle. Germline CDR1 reads GTSNPN; CDR2 reads SVGIG (reference sequence). The CDR3 extends over 13 amino acids. In nucleotides, the CDR3 is TGTGCCTGGAGTGGGGGCGGGGGTGAAAAACTGTTTTTT. It translates to CAWSGGGGEKLFF.

This chain joins TRBV28 and TRBJ2-7; no clear D gene. Germline lookup yields CDR1 MDHEN and CDR2 SYDVKM. There are 12 residues in the CDR3. This chain's CDR3 is CVTMGSSYEQYF. The CDR3 coding sequence is TGTGTGACCATGGGAAGCTCCTACGAGCAGTACTTC. Supplemented by reference TRBV28 and TRBJ2-7, the full variable domain reads DVKVTQSSRYLVKRTGEKVFLECVQDMDHENMFWYRQDPGLGLRLIYFSYDVKMKEKGDIPEGYSVSREKKERFSLILESASTNQTSMYLCVTMGSSYEQYFGPGTRLTVT.

The rearrangement joins TRBV4-1 to TRBJ2-1; perhaps TRBD2 as D (7 bases). The CDR3 consists of 16 residues. Germline V CDR1 and CDR2: MGHRA, YSYEKL. The V gene lost 0 bases and the J gene lost 8 bases, with 17 bases spanning the gap. CDR3 DNA: TGCGCCAGCAGCCAAGATTTTTGGGGGGGCGTCGATGAGCAGTTCTTC. Translation gives CASSQDFWGGVDEQFF.

The V and J genes are TRBV4-1 and TRBJ2-1, with 11 nucleotides matching TRBD2. Trimming cost V 3 bases and J 6 bases; bases outside gene matches: 13. Germline V gene lookup returns CDR1 MGHRA and CDR2 YSYEKL. The CDR3 contains 18 residues. CDR3 residues: CASSHSPLLAGVGNEQFF. CDR3 bases: TGCGCCAGCAGCCACAGCCCCCTACTAGCGGGAGTAGGCAATGAGCAGTTCTTC.

This chain uses TRBV6-6 with TRBJ2-5, with TRBD1 identical over 11 bases. TRBJ2-7 matches the DNA end more closely, so the J call is doubtful. Germline CDR1 reads MNHNY; CDR2 reads SVGAGI (reference sequence). The CDR3 length is 16 residues. CDR3 loop: CASSYPGTGGPYEQYF. CDR3 bases: TGTGCCAGCAGTTACCCCGGGACAGGGGGTCCCTACGAGCAGTACTTC.